The sequence of this T cell receptor beta chain was determined in a study of blood T cell repertoires in COVID-19 (dated by TCRdb to 2020 to 2022). About the full investigation: Collaborator samples came from the United States, Italy and Spain and covered acute and convalescent phases of COVID-19. The prospective study material was composed of cDNA or gDNA derived from T cells, B-cell-depleted T cells, or PBMCs. The dataset comprised deeply sampled blood TCRbeta repertoires from subjects exposed to, actively infected with, or recovered from COVID-19. A freely available public database, intended as a resource for researchers studying the immune response to SARS-CoV-2, is where the repertoires were released. The samples were drawn from the first 160 participants of the ongoing ImmuneRACE study and from 950 to 1,500 subjects provided by 6 global collaborators. Nearly every sample came with metadata listing a de-identified subject ID, COVID-19 status, age in years and sex. Where available, HLA class I and class II types were obtained from metadata supplied by the sample provider rather than from assay-based typing. Findings and caveats that apply to the study as a whole: The amount of clinical and demographic metadata varied by source and participant and was provided uncurated.

Concerning this clone: Its recognized antigen is unknown. Qualities for individual bases were not recorded, and no much larger clone is one base off.

Its CDR3 holds 17 amino acids, cysteine through phenylalanine. Only the CDR3 region is kept as DNA, spanning 51 bases read in frame from base 1. Relative to germline, V is missing 4 bases and J is missing 2 bases, with 12 bases of the junction outside any gene match. According to the germline V gene, CDR1 reads SGHDT and CDR2 reads YYEEEE. Collaborating institutions collected whole blood in K2EDTA tubes following their own protocols. For TCRbeta analysis, collaborators shipped samples in one of three forms: frozen whole blood, isolated PBMCs, or DNA extracted from either of those sample types. TCRbeta CDR3 regions were amplified from genomic DNA by means of the immunoSEQ Assay, a bias-controlled multiplex PCR. As for the authors' bioinformatics: The number of nucleated cells in each sample was estimated by amplification of reference gene primers within the assay. Sequence reads were collapsed and filtered to measure the absolute abundance of every unique TCRbeta CDR3 rearrangement. For each sample, productive Simpson clonality was calculated as the square root of Simpson's diversity index across productive rearrangements. Drawn from immuneACCESS, this table holds only the in-frame rearrangements with V and J called that TCRdb kept. Clones are partly lost; checked studies trace under half to an unresolved V gene and leave the rest unexplained. V and J calls and clone size are as listed in that table; D and trimming were resolved from the DNA. The sample includes about 520,000 clones, with approximately 83% observed a single time. The ten top clones hold 3.2% of the sample.

Recombination connected TRBV5-6 to TRBJ2-3, with 8 bases matching TRBD2. Source material: peripheral blood. The source of this sequence is a human donor in a cohort sampled during active COVID-19. CDR3 protein: CASSPVMASGYTDTQYF. The bases read TGTGCCAGCAGCCCGGTGATGGCTAGCGGGTACACAGATACGCAGTATTTT.